This TCR beta chain was obtained from a study of cytomegalovirus exposure and HLA in healthy donors. Overall study results and limits: The classifier was said to identify cytomegalovirus status with high specificity and sensitivity.

Germline CDR1 and CDR2: MDHEN and SYDVKM. The CDR3 totals 13 residues. V was trimmed by 4 bases and J by 6 bases, leaving 13 bases between them. Donors were drawn from the approximately 110-subject validation cohort, separate from the approximately 670-subject first cohort. With regard to this clone: The antigen remains undetermined.

This table comes from immunoSEQ multiplex PCR, and its TCRdb copy is limited to in-frame clones, with some not included. Of roughly 300,000 clones listed, over 75% are singletons. The chain joins TRBV28 to TRBJ2-7, with D possibly TRBD1 on 5 matching bases. Sequenced material: PBMCs. The sequence was obtained from a woman aged 18-29 years in good health and CMV-seronegative. CDR3 region: CASSSLGPGEQYF. The CDR3 DNA reads as TGTGCCAGCAGTTCCTTGGGGCCCGGCGAGCAGTACTTC.